Following are 5 T cell receptor beta chains from one sample sequenced in a study of Ad26.COV2.S vaccination and SARS-CoV-2 variants. Clones were sequenced by immunoSEQ multiplex PCR, and TCRdb holds only the in-frame ones, with some missing. Of about 440,000 clones in the sample, about 92% were seen once. As to treatment: some 20 received Ad26.COV2.S at low or high dose, single or two shots; 5 received placebo; per-sample allocation not given. The investigators took samples on day 63 after the first vaccine or placebo injection. The material was peripheral blood, obtained in a trial of Ad26.COV2.S vaccine versus placebo. The receptor set was obtained from a person between 18 and 65 years old who received the Ad26.COV2.S COVID-19 vaccine or a placebo.

The CDR3 loop is CASSTMPGQGARETQYF. CDR3 coding DNA: TGTGCCAGCAGTACCATGCCGGGACAGGGGGCGCGGGAGACCCAGTACTTC. The rearrangement links TRBV6-2 or TRBV6-3 to TRBJ2-5; 12 nucleotides agree with TRBD1. Looked up from germline, CDR1 is MNHEY and CDR2 is SVGEGT. The CDR3 loop spans 17 amino acids. Germline trimming cut 5 bases from V and 5 bases from J; bases unmatched to any gene: 12.

The rearrangement uses TRBV4-1 and TRBJ2-7, with a tentative D call TRBD1 (6 bases). Trimming took off 1 base at V and 4 bases at J, with 14 bases between the two ends. This CDR3 has 15 amino acids. Germline CDR1 MGHRA, CDR2 YSYEKL. The DNA of the CDR3 is TGCGCCAGCAGCCAAGTCGGTCAAGGGGGATACGAGCAGTACTTC. Translating gives CASSQVGQGGYEQYF.

The V call is TRBV3-1 (or the pseudogene TRBV3-2), the J call TRBJ1-3; D possibly corresponds to TRBD1 (6 bases). V was shortened by 4 bases and J by 0 bases, with 13 bases between the two germline ends. The germline V gene encodes CDR1 LGHDT and CDR2 YNNKEL (reference sequence). This CDR3 has 16 amino acids. Written as DNA, the CDR3 is TGTGCCAGCAGCCCAAGACAGGCGTCCTCTGGAAACACCATATATTTT. Translating gives CASSPRQASSGNTIYF.

The V call is TRBV7-2, the J call TRBJ2-7; D uncertain. Germline CDR1 and CDR2: SGHTA and FQGNSA. The CDR3 totals 14 residues. V lost 2 bases and J lost 4, with 12 bases in between. The CDR3 spells CASSLPGGSYEQYF. The DNA of the CDR3 is TGTGCCAGCAGCTTACCGGGTGGATCTTACGAGCAGTACTTC.

The rearrangement joins TRBV6-2 or TRBV6-3 to TRBJ1-2; no definite D call. CDR1 is MNHEY and CDR2 is SVGEGT in the germline V gene. The V end lost 6 bases, the J end lost 5 bases, and 10 bases lay between the germline ends. CDR3 length equals 12 residues. CDR3 amino acids: CASSELLYGYTF. The CDR3 coding sequence is TGTGCCAGCAGCGAACTTCTATATGGCTACACCTTC.